Detailed here is one T cell receptor beta chain. What it binds is not known. Memory CD4+ cells were the fraction left after CD45RA+ naive selection. These data belong to a study of shared clonotypes between healthy human individuals. Study results and caveats: Blood alone was sampled, and tissue repertoires likely differ. Clonotype sharing among the donors was expected to vary with sequencing depth.

An assay was performed, and its level was deep. The protocol was immunoSEQ multiplex PCR, while the TCRdb copy is restricted to in-frame clones and leaves out a portion. The sample lists over 150,000 clones; 66% were seen once. Sequenced: memory CD4+ T cells sorted from blood. The subset: CD45RA-negative fraction. This TCR came from a man aged 30-40 years in good health.

The CDR3 loop reads CASWSGLNEQFF. The CDR3 nucleotides are TGCGCCAGCTGGTCAGGGCTCAATGAGCAGTTCTTC. The V gene is TRBV10-2, the J gene TRBJ2-1; tentative D call: TRBD1 (5 bases). Trimming cost V 8 bases and J 6 bases, with 11 bases left between them. The CDR3 totals 12 residues. Germline CDR1 and CDR2: WSHSY and SAAADI.